The 28 T cell receptor beta chains in this list originate from one sample, sequenced in a study of T cell responses to AZD1222 COVID-19 vaccine. This table comes from immunoSEQ multiplex PCR, and its TCRdb copy is limited to in-frame clones, with some not included. The data show about 130,000 clones, about 90% seen once. The sample here was peripheral blood, taken on day 0 of AZD1222 vaccination. The source is an adult in good health.

This clone has a handful of counts. The gene calls are TRBV5-1 and TRBJ2-7, with 10 bases lining up with TRBD1. Germline CDR1 is SGHRS and CDR2 is YFSETQ. V trimming: 4 bases; J trimming: 3 bases; junction bases outside the gene matches: 10. This CDR3 is 16 amino acids long. CDR3 protein: CASSDQIRTGGYEQYF. The CDR3, as DNA: TGCGCCAGCAGCGATCAAATTCGGACAGGGGGCTACGAGCAGTACTTC.

The chain carries TRBV11-2 and TRBJ2-2; a weak D match, TRBD2 (5 bases). CDR1 and CDR2 from the germline V gene are SGHAT and FQNNGV. This CDR3 comprises 15 residues. V was shortened by 5 bases and J by 3 bases, with 13 bases between the two germline ends. The chain's CDR3 is CASSPERAHTGELFF. The CDR3 nucleotides are TGTGCCAGCAGCCCCGAGAGGGCCCACACCGGGGAGCTGTTTTTT.

This clone was seen more than once but under ten times. This sequence joins TRBV7-6 and TRBJ2-5, with no clear D. V was clipped by 6 bases and J by 0 bases, with 14 bases between them. CDR1 and CDR2 (germline): SGHVS, FNYEAQ. This CDR3 region has 15 residues. CDR3 sequence reads: CASRTLDDHQETQYF. CDR3 DNA sequence: TGTGCCAGCAGGACATTGGACGATCACCAAGAGACCCAGTACTTC.

This clone was detected only a few times. CDR3 residues: CASSKSGNQPQHF. The CDR3 nucleotides read TGTGCCAGTAGTAAAAGCGGGAATCAGCCCCAGCATTTT. V usage is TRBV19 and J usage is TRBJ1-5, with no clear D. The V gene's germline CDR1 is LNHDA and CDR2 SQIVND (reference sequence). V was trimmed by 4 bases and J by 4 bases, leaving 8 bases between them. The CDR3 consists of 13 residues.

This rearrangement joins TRBV9 to TRBJ1-5; perhaps TRBD1 as D (5 bases). Germline V gene sequence: CDR1 SGDLS, CDR2 YYNGEE. Trimming removed 0 bases from V and 6 bases from J, with 7 bases in between. The CDR3 has 13 residues. The CDR3 protein is CASSVGGVQPQHF. For the CDR3, the DNA is TGTGCCAGCAGCGTAGGAGGGGTTCAGCCCCAGCATTTT.

The rearrangement links TRBV24-1 to TRBJ2-1, with 9 bases aligning to TRBD1. Germline-derived CDR1 and CDR2 are KGHDR and SFDVKD. The CDR3 is 15 amino acids. Trimming cost V 2 bases and J 2 bases; bases outside gene matches: 0. The CDR3 nucleotides are TGTGCCACCAGTGATTGGGACAGGGCCTACAATGAGCAGTTCTTC. It specifies CATSDWDRAYNEQFF.

The rearrangement links TRBV7-9 to TRBJ1-4; 8 bases line up with TRBD1. The CDR3 covers 15 residues. V was pared by 4 bases and J by 4 bases, with 5 bases of the junction left unmatched. The germline gives CDR1 SEHNR, CDR2 FQNEAQ (reference sequence). The DNA for the CDR3 is TGTGCCAGCAGCTCCAGACAGGGGAATAATGAAAAACTGTTTTTT. As protein: CASSSRQGNNEKLFF.

CDR3 nucleotide sequence: TGTGCCAGCAGTGAAGGACTAGCGGGGGCCACAGATACGCAGTATTTT. Protein product: CASSEGLAGATDTQYF. The V gene is TRBV6-1, the J gene TRBJ2-3, with TRBD2 matching over 12 bases. This CDR3 comprises 16 residues. The germline gives CDR1 MNHNS, CDR2 SASEGT. V was pared by 1 base and J by 2 bases, with 1 base of the junction left unmatched.

The gene calls are TRBV7-2 and TRBJ2-3, with 7 positions matching TRBD2. CDR1 SGHTA and CDR2 FQGNSA come from the germline V gene. The CDR3 loop spans 13 amino acids. Trimming at V came to 2 bases and at J to 4 bases, leaving 0 bases not matched to a gene. The CDR3 DNA follows: TGTGCCAGCAGCTTACGGGGGGCAGATACGCAGTATTTT. Translation: CASSLRGADTQYF.

The chain joins TRBV29-1 to TRBJ1-2; 7 nucleotides agree with TRBD1. V lost 7 bases to trimming and J lost 0 bases; unmatched junction nucleotides: 5. This CDR3 is 13 amino acids long. Per germline, CDR1 SQVTM and CDR2 ANQGSEA. CDR3 bases: TGCAGCGCCGGACAGGCAACTAACTATGGCTACACCTTC. Translating gives CSAGQATNYGYTF.

In the case of this clone: At one end, the junction sequence differs from germline, possibly due to a read error. The V gene is TRBV7-7, the J gene TRBJ2-5; 8 bases agree with TRBD2. Germline V CDR1 and CDR2: SSHAT, FNYEAQ (reference sequence). This CDR3 region has 16 residues. The CDR3 region has the DNA TGTGCTAGCAGCTCGGGAGGGAACCTGGTAGGAGAGACCCAGTACTTC. It encodes CASSSGGNLVGETQYF. Variable domain in full (rest from reference TRBV7-7 and TRBJ2-5): GAGVSQSPRYKVTKRGQDVTLRCDPISSHATLYWYQQALGQGPEFLTYFNYEAQPDKSGLPSDRFSAERPEGSISTLTIQRTEQRDSAMYRCASSSGGNLVGETQYFGPGTRLLVL.

The rearrangement links TRBV7-9 to TRBJ2-1, with D tentatively TRBD1 (7 bases). This CDR3 comprises 15 residues. Between the trimmed V and J ends, which lost 5 bases and 4 bases, there was a span of 15 bases. Germline CDR1 and CDR2: SEHNR and FQNEAQ (reference sequence). CDR3 loop: CASSPRGVNYNEQFF. CDR3 nucleotides: TGTGCCAGCAGCCCCAGGGGGGTCAATTACAATGAGCAGTTCTTC.

V is TRBV6-5 and J is TRBJ1-5; D might be TRBD1 (6 bases). CDR1 is MNHEY, CDR2 SVGAGI, per germline. The CDR3 is 15 residues long. The V end was cut by 7 bases, the J end by 6 bases, with 19 bases between. The CDR3 region has the DNA TGTGCCAGCACCTCAAAGGGCGGGGGGCGTCAGCCCCAGCATTTT. It encodes CASTSKGGGRQPQHF.

The chain couples TRBV5-1 to TRBJ2-7; D assignment may be TRBD1 or TRBD2 (5 bases each). The CDR3 has 15 amino acids. V dropped 3 bases and J dropped 2 bases, with 15 bases sitting between them. Germline values: CDR1 SGHRS, CDR2 YFSETQ. The CDR3 DNA follows: TGCGCCAGCAGCTGGCCCGACAGCGGTACCTACGAGCAGTACTTC. Its translation: CASSWPDSGTYEQYF.

The genes are TRBV6-2 or TRBV6-3 and TRBJ1-4, with 8 bases identical to TRBD1. CDR3 length equals 15 residues. Looked up from germline, CDR1 is MNHEY and CDR2 is SVGEGT. The V and J ends lost 6 bases and 7 bases, in that order; junction bases with no gene match: 10. CDR3 nucleotides: TGTGCCAGCAGCAGAGACAGGGGAGGACGTGAAAAACTGTTTTTT. Translated, it gives CASSRDRGGREKLFF.

The chain uses TRBV24-1 and TRBJ1-3, with D unclear. Trimming pared 5 bases from V and 0 bases from J, leaving 7 bases between. The germline V gene encodes CDR1 KGHDR and CDR2 SFDVKD. The CDR3 extends over 14 amino acids. Written as DNA, the CDR3 is TGTGCCACCAGTGGGACGTTCTCTGGAAACACCATATATTTT. Protein sequence: CATSGTFSGNTIYF.

The chain links TRBV27 to TRBJ1-2, with D tentatively TRBD1 (6 bases). Per the germline V gene, CDR1 is MNHEY and CDR2 is SMNVEV (reference sequence). Trimming pared 1 base from V and 3 bases from J, leaving 21 bases between. The CDR3 covers 18 residues. CDR3 sequence (DNA): TGTGCCAGCAGTTTATTAGGGACAACACCGGAGAGGGACTATGGCTACACCTTC. Its translation: CASSLLGTTPERDYGYTF.

The rearrangement links TRBV12-3 or TRBV12-4 to TRBJ2-7; D gene uncertain. The V end was cut by 1 base, the J end by 6 bases, with 10 bases between. The CDR3 loop spans 13 amino acids. CDR3 in amino acids: CASSLDQALEQYF. The CDR3 region has the DNA TGTGCCAGCAGTTTAGACCAGGCCCTCGAGCAGTACTTC.

The V call is TRBV20-1, the J call TRBJ2-7, with a weak D call TRBD1 (5 bases). The CDR3 runs to 12 residues. Trimming stripped 3 bases from V and 2 bases from J, with 8 bases between. Germline CDR1 reads DFQATT; CDR2 reads SNEGSKA (reference sequence). The CDR3 reads CSASQGTYEQYF. CDR3 DNA sequence: TGCAGTGCTAGTCAGGGCACCTACGAGCAGTACTTC.

Concerning this clone: Germline and junction disagree at one end, which may indicate a read error. The V gene is TRBV3-1 (or the pseudogene TRBV3-2), the J gene TRBJ2-5, with D perhaps given as TRBD1 or TRBD2 (6 bases each). CDR1 is LGHDT, CDR2 YNNKEL, per germline (reference sequence). The CDR3 runs 15 residues. The CDR3 loop is CASSKEWRGIETQYF. In DNA form, the CDR3 reads TGTGCCAGCAGCAAAGAATGGAGGGGGATAGAGACCCAGTACTTC.

The J gene is TRBJ1-4, the V gene TRBV4-3, with D unresolved. Trimming took 4 bases from V and 0 from J, leaving 21 bases between them. The length of the CDR3 is 19 residues. The germline CDR1 and CDR2 sequences are LGHNA and YSLEER. DNA of the CDR3: TGCGCCAGCAGCCGATTGACGGATCCCCGAGTTGCAACTAATGAAAAACTGTTTTTT. Amino acid sequence: CASSRLTDPRVATNEKLFF.

The chain employs TRBV4-3 and TRBJ1-6; D might be TRBD1 (6 bases). Germline CDR1 LGHNA, CDR2 YSLEER. The CDR3 covers 17 residues. V dropped 0 bases and J dropped 5 bases, with 14 bases sitting between them. The CDR3 coding sequence is TGCGCCAGCAGCCAAGAAACCACAGGGTTCCATAATTCACCCCTCCACTTT. This encodes CASSQETTGFHNSPLHF.

This chain connects TRBV7-2 to TRBJ2-5; 8 nucleotides line up with TRBD1. The CDR3 has 15 residues. The V and J ends lost 2 bases and 1 base, in that order; junction bases with no gene match: 3. Germline CDR1 reads SGHTA; CDR2 reads FQGNSA. CDR3: CASSLRGQGQETQYF. The CDR3 DNA follows: TGTGCCAGCAGCTTAAGAGGACAGGGCCAAGAGACCCAGTACTTC.

V gene TRBV6-2 or TRBV6-3 combines with J gene TRBJ2-5; D gene uncertain. The V end was cut by 6 bases, the J end by 5 bases, with 10 bases between. Per germline, CDR1 MNHEY and CDR2 SVGEGT. This CDR3 comprises 12 residues. CDR3 nucleotides: TGTGCCAGCAGCCACAGCGTGGAGACCCAGTACTTC. It encodes CASSHSVETQYF.

This chain joins TRBV7-9 and TRBJ1-2; D unresolved. The CDR3 runs 15 residues. Trimming stripped 0 bases from V and 4 bases from J, with 12 bases between. Germline values: CDR1 SEHNR, CDR2 FQNEAQ (reference sequence). The CDR3 nucleotides are TGTGCCAGCAGCTTAGCGTGGGCAGCGGGCTATGGCTACACCTTC. This encodes CASSLAWAAGYGYTF.

This chain links TRBV5-5 with TRBJ1-2; 7 bases align to TRBD1. The CDR3 spans 15 residues. Looked up from germline, CDR1 is SGHKS and CDR2 is YYEKEE (reference sequence). V shed 0 bases, J shed 2 bases, and the junction held 4 bases outside the gene matches. The CDR3 region has the DNA TGTGCCAGCAGCTTGGCGGCAGGGGGAAACTATGGCTACACCTTC. It specifies CASSLAAGGNYGYTF.

The J gene is TRBJ2-3, the V gene TRBV11-3; a possible D gene is TRBD1 (6 bases). The length of the CDR3 is 15 residues. From germline, CDR1 is SGHNT and CDR2 YENEEA. With 2 bases removed from V and 4 bases from J, the gap between germline ends came to 13 bases. CDR3 sequence reads: CASSLYGGGSDTQYF. In DNA form, the CDR3 reads TGTGCCAGCAGCTTATATGGGGGCGGGTCAGATACGCAGTATTTT.

This chain links TRBV7-2 with TRBJ2-1; 10 bases fit TRBD2. The length of the CDR3 is 15 residues. Germline trimming cut 5 bases from V and 4 bases from J; bases unmatched to any gene: 5. Germline values: CDR1 SGHTA, CDR2 FQGNSA. For the CDR3, the DNA is TGTGCCAGCAGCATGAGCGGGGGGGTTTACAATGAGCAGTTCTTC. Protein product: CASSMSGGVYNEQFF.